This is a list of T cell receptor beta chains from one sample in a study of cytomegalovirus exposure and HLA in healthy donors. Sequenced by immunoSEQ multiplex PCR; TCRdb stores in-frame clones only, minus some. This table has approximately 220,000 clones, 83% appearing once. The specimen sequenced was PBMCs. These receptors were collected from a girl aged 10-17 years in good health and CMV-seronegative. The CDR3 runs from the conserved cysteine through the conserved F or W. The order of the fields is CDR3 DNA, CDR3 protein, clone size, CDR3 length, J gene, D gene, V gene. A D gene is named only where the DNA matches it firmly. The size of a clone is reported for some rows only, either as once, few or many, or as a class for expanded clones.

TGTGCCTGGAGTGTACTGGGCAGGGGAGACGAGCAGTACTTC,CAWSVLGRGDEQYF,.,14,TRBJ2-7,.,TRBV30
TGTGCCAGCTCCGGAGGGACCGCGAACACCGGGGAGCTGTTTTTT,CASSGGTANTGELFF,.,15,TRBJ2-2,.,TRBV18
TGTGCCAGCAGGAGCCAGGGGGCGCGAGGAAACACCATATATTTT,CASRSQGARGNTIYF,.,15,TRBJ1-3,TRBD1,TRBV2
TGTGCCAGCAGTTACTCGAGAGGGAACACTGAAGCTTTCTTT,CASSYSRGNTEAFF,.,14,TRBJ1-1,.,TRBV6-5
TGTGCCAGCCTACGACAGGGGGCGCGGCAGAGTCCCTACGAGCAGTACTTC,CASLRQGARQSPYEQYF,.,17,TRBJ2-7,TRBD1,TRBV2
TGCGCCAGCAGAAGACCTAGCGGAGGGGGGTACAATGAGCAGTTCTTC,CASRRPSGGGYNEQFF,.,16,TRBJ2-1,.,TRBV10-2
TGTGCCAGTAGTACCGGGACACATATCACCGGGGAGCTGTTTTTT,CASSTGTHITGELFF,.,15,TRBJ2-2,.,TRBV19
TGCGCCAGCAGCCCAGTTACGGGAGCCGCAGATACGCAGTATTTT,CASSPVTGAADTQYF,.,15,TRBJ2-3,.,TRBV5-1
TGTGCCAGCAGTTGGACAGGGGACATTCAGTACTTC,CASSWTGDIQYF,.,12,TRBJ2-4,TRBD1,TRBV27
TGTGCCAGCTTGGGACAGGGTCGGTTCACTGAAGCTTTCTTT,CASLGQGRFTEAFF,.,14,TRBJ1-1,TRBD1,TRBV7-9
TGTGCCAGCAGTTACACAACCGGGGAGCTGTTTTTT,CASSYTTGELFF,.,12,TRBJ2-2,.,TRBV6-5
TGTGCCAGCAGCCCTCCCGGGCTAGCCCAAGAGACCCAGTACTTC,CASSPPGLAQETQYF,.,15,TRBJ2-5,.,TRBV7-9
TGTGCCTGGAGGGCCCCCGTATGGAACACCATATATTTT,CAWRAPVWNTIYF,.,13,TRBJ1-3,.,TRBV30
TGTGCCAGCAGTGATATTAATTCACCCCTCCACTTT,CASSDINSPLHF,.,12,TRBJ1-6,.,TRBV25-1
TGTGCCAGCTCACCAGGGGACACCTACGAGCAGTACTTC,CASSPGDTYEQYF,.,13,TRBJ2-7,.,TRBV18
TGTGCCAGCAGCTTCCAGAACGTGGGAGCCTCCTCCCTTGTCGAGCAGTACTTC,CASSFQNVGASSLVEQYF,.,18,TRBJ2-7,.,TRBV11-2
TGTGCCAGCCAGAAGGGGCTTTACGGAGGGGAGCTGTTTTTT,CASQKGLYGGELFF,.,14,TRBJ2-2,.,TRBV2
TGTGCCAGCAGCGCCCAAGGGAGGGGCAATCAGCCCCAGCATTTT,CASSAQGRGNQPQHF,.,15,TRBJ1-5,.,TRBV9
TGTGCCAGTAGTTCGGCGGAGACTTTTTCTGGAAACACCATATATTTT,CASSSAETFSGNTIYF,.,16,TRBJ1-3,.,TRBV19
TGCGCCAGCAGTACGACAGGGGTTAACACTGAAGCTTTCTTT,CASSTTGVNTEAFF,.,14,TRBJ1-1,TRBD1,TRBV10-1
TGCAGCGTCCCGGGACTAGCGGCCTACAATGAGCAGTTCTTC,CSVPGLAAYNEQFF,once,14,TRBJ2-1,TRBD2,TRBV29-1
TGTGCCTGGAGTGGAGTTGGCGGAGGGCCCTTCACAGATACGCAGTATTTT,CAWSGVGGGPFTDTQYF,.,17,TRBJ2-3,.,TRBV30
TGTGCCAGCAGCTTGAACCCCAGGGCAGCGGCTTTCTTT,CASSLNPRAAAFF,few,13,TRBJ1-1,.,TRBV5-5
TGTGCCAGCAGCTCGGGGGACAGATTAGGCCCGCAGTATTTT,CASSSGDRLGPQYF,.,14,TRBJ2-3,.,TRBV7-3
TGTGCCACCACAGGGGCCCCCAGGGGAAAGACTGAAGCTTTCTTT,CATTGAPRGKTEAFF,.,15,TRBJ1-1,.,TRBV15
TGTGCCAGTGGGACAGGGGGCGCGTATGGCTACACCTTC,CASGTGGAYGYTF,.,13,TRBJ1-2,TRBD1,TRBV28
TGCGCCAGCAGCCAAGACCGGACACCCACTGAAGCTTTCTTT,CASSQDRTPTEAFF,.,14,TRBJ1-1,.,TRBV4-1
TGTGCCAGCGGGGCTGAGCGGGGGCCAGATACGCAGTATTTT,CASGAERGPDTQYF,.,14,TRBJ2-3,TRBD2,TRBV7-3
TGCAGCGTTGGGAGTAGCGGGGATTTCCAAGAGACCCAGTACTTC,CSVGSSGDFQETQYF,.,15,TRBJ2-5,TRBD2,TRBV29-1
TGTGCCTGGAGCGACAGGGGTGAAGAGACCCAGTACTTC,CAWSDRGEETQYF,.,13,TRBJ2-5,TRBD1,TRBV30
TGTGCCAGTAGTATGAGGGGGCTAGCGGGACCCACAGATACGCAGTATTTT,CASSMRGLAGPTDTQYF,.,17,TRBJ2-3,TRBD2,TRBV19
TGTGCCAGTAGTACAGACAGGGGGAGCAATCAGCCCCAGCATTTT,CASSTDRGSNQPQHF,.,15,TRBJ1-5,TRBD1,TRBV19
TGTGCCAGTAGTCCAATTCACAGGGGTACGAACACCGGGGAGCTGTTTTTT,CASSPIHRGTNTGELFF,.,17,TRBJ2-2,TRBD1,TRBV19
TGCAGCGTTACAGGGGGCGCTGGGGCCAACGTCCTGACTTTC,CSVTGGAGANVLTF,.,14,TRBJ2-6,TRBD1,TRBV29-1
TGTGCCAGCAGCTACGGGGGGTTCGAGCAGTACTTC,CASSYGGFEQYF,.,12,TRBJ2-7,TRBD2,TRBV7-9
TGTGCAAGTCGCTTAGGACAGGACTATGGCTACACCTTC,CASRLGQDYGYTF,few,13,TRBJ1-2,.,TRBV12-2
TGTGCCAGCAGCGCGGGACAGACATACTCCTACAATGAGCAGTTCTTC,CASSAGQTYSYNEQFF,.,16,TRBJ2-1,.,TRBV5-8
TGTGCCAGCAGTGCGACGGGGATTAGCAATCAGCCCCAGCATTTT,CASSATGISNQPQHF,.,15,TRBJ1-5,.,TRBV27
TGTGCCAGCAGTTACTCGGAAGGCAACTATGGCCACACCTTC,CASSYSEGNYGHTF,.,14,TRBJ1-2,.,TRBV6-5
TGTGCCATCACACAGACGAACACTGAAGCTTTCTTT,CAITQTNTEAFF,once,12,TRBJ1-1,.,TRBV10-3